The rows below give T cell receptor beta chains drawn from one sample of a study of control samples from healthy donors and cancer patients. Data came from immunoSEQ multiplex PCR; TCRdb stores just in-frame clones and leaves some out. The table shows 200,000 or so clones, with around 94% occurring only once. Sequenced input: blood. Receptors were obtained from a man aged 50-59 years in good health. Both conserved end residues are part of each CDR3. A D gene is named only where the DNA matches it firmly. Clone sizes are given selectively: once, few, many, or a class where the clone is expanded.

J gene,D gene,clone size,V gene,CDR3 DNA,CDR3 protein
TRBJ2-7,-,-,TRBV7-3,TGTGCCAGCAGCTTAGGGACTGGGTCCTACGAGCAGTACTTC,CASSLGTGSYEQYF
TRBJ2-3,TRBD2,-,TRBV18,TGTGCCAGCTCACCAATCAGGGGTAGCGGGGGACCCCGCAGCACAGATACGCAGTATTTT,CASSPIRGSGGPRSTDTQYF
TRBJ1-1,-,-,TRBV24-1,TGTGCCACCAGTGATCCCGGTGCGGGGAACACTGAAGCTTTCTTT,CATSDPGAGNTEAFF
TRBJ2-3,TRBD2,-,TRBV7-2,TGTGCCAGCAGCCGGACTAGCGGGGCTTGGCCAGATACGCAGTATTTT,CASSRTSGAWPDTQYF
TRBJ2-5,-,-,TRBV5-6,TGTGCCAGCAGCGTTCGGGGGGCCGAGACCCAGTACTTC,CASSVRGAETQYF
TRBJ1-4,TRBD1,few,TRBV6-5,TGTGCCAGCCGACAGGGGATCTACGGAAAACTGTTTTTT,CASRQGIYGKLFF
TRBJ2-3,-,-,TRBV4-1,TGCGCCAGCAGCTACCGGACAGAGAGCACAGATACGCAGTATTTT,CASSYRTESTDTQYF
TRBJ1-2,TRBD1,-,TRBV5-1,TGCGCCAGCTCTACACAACCGGGGACAGGGGAGCCTCACACCTTC,CASSTQPGTGEPHTF
TRBJ1-6,-,-,TRBV28,TGTGCCAGCACAAAACGGGGGGCGTATAATTCACCCCTCCACTTT,CASTKRGAYNSPLHF
TRBJ1-4,-,-,TRBV20-1,TGCAGTGCTAGTACCCAGGGTCGGGAAAAACTGTTTTTT,CSASTQGREKLFF
TRBJ1-2,-,-,TRBV3-1/TRBV3-2,TGTGCCAGCAGCCAAGCTTCGGGCTATGGCTACACCTTC,CASSQASGYGYTF
TRBJ2-2,TRBD1,-,TRBV9,TGTGCCAGCAGCGATCCACAGGGGGCCGGGGAGCTGTTTTTT,CASSDPQGAGELFF
TRBJ2-3,-,-,TRBV24-1,TGTGCCACCAGGGGGAGCACAGATACGCAGTATTTT,CATRGSTDTQYF
TRBJ1-1,-,-,TRBV6-2/TRBV6-3,TGTGCCAGCAGTTATTCCAGGAACACTGAAGCTTTCTTT,CASSYSRNTEAFF
TRBJ1-1,-,-,TRBV15,TGTGCCACCAGCAGAGGTTCGGAAGGGACCACTGAAGCTTTCTTT,CATSRGSEGTTEAFF
TRBJ1-6,-,-,TRBV5-6,TGTGCCAGCAGCTTGGGGGCCGAGTTTACCCTCCACTTT,CASSLGAEFTLHF
TRBJ1-4,TRBD1,-,TRBV18,TGTGCCAGCTCACCGCTACCCTCCGGGACAGGGATGGAAAAACTGTTTTTT,CASSPLPSGTGMEKLFF
TRBJ1-3,-,few,TRBV11-2,TGTGCCAGCAGCTTAGGGGGGGCGACAGGAAACACCATATATTTT,CASSLGGATGNTIYF
TRBJ1-1,-,once,TRBV12-3/TRBV12-4,TGTGCCAGCAGTAGGGCTGGAGGAGCTTTCTTT,CASSRAGGAFF
TRBJ2-7,-,-,TRBV6-4,TGTGCCAGCCGAATCTCCCCCGCCAAAACCCACCCCCACGAGCAGTACTTC,CASRISPAKTHPHEQYF
TRBJ2-1,-,-,TRBV12-3/TRBV12-4,TGTGCCAGCAGTTTAGAGGGGTATGAGCAGTTCTTC,CASSLEGYEQFF
TRBJ2-2,-,-,TRBV29-1,TGCAGCGTTGAATGGCTTTACGCGAACACCGGGGAGCTGTTTTTT,CSVEWLYANTGELFF
TRBJ2-7,-,-,TRBV9,TGTGCCAGCAGCGTAGGGGACTTTCCTGACTCGCAGTACTTC,CASSVGDFPDSQYF
TRBJ1-1,-,-,TRBV29-1,TGCAGCGTTGAAAGGTCGAACACTGAAGCTTTCTTT,CSVERSNTEAFF
TRBJ2-1,TRBD1,-,TRBV10-1,TGCGCCAGCAGTGAGTCCGCTAGGGGGCGGAATGAGCAGTTCTTC,CASSESARGRNEQFF
TRBJ2-1,TRBD2,once,TRBV2,TGTGCCAGCAGTGGGCTAGCGGGGGGGTACAATGAGCAGTTCTTC,CASSGLAGGYNEQFF
TRBJ1-1,-,-,TRBV28,TGTGCCACCCTGCCACGTATGAACACTGAAGCTTTCTTT,CATLPRMNTEAFF
TRBJ2-1,TRBD2,-,TRBV5-1,TGCGCCAGCAGCTTGGGCCAAGCTAGCGGGGGGGCCAATGAGCAGTTCTTC,CASSLGQASGGANEQFF
TRBJ1-2,-,-,TRBV11-3,TGTGCCAGCAGCGACAGTACAGGGAGGAGCTACACCTTC,CASSDSTGRSYTF
TRBJ1-6,TRBD1,once,TRBV28,TGTGCCAGTAGGACAGGGAGCTCCTATAATTCACCCCTCCACTTT,CASRTGSSYNSPLHF
TRBJ2-3,-,-,TRBV7-2,TGTGCCAGCAGCTTAGCGCGGACATACAGGGTGGTCGCAGATACGCAGTATTTT,CASSLARTYRVVADTQYF
TRBJ2-1,-,-,TRBV18,TGTGCCAGCTTGTACGGGGGAGCGAGCAATGAGCAGTTCTTC,CASLYGGASNEQFF
TRBJ2-2,-,once,TRBV27,TGTGCCAGCAGGGGCCCTACGAACACCGGGGAGCTGTTTTTT,CASRGPTNTGELFF
TRBJ2-1,-,-,TRBV24-1,TGTGCCACCAGTGATTCTCGGGGGGCCCCCAATGAGCAGTTCTTC,CATSDSRGAPNEQFF
TRBJ2-7,TRBD2,-,TRBV19,TGTGCCAGTAGTACGACCGGGACTAGCTCCGAGCAGTACTTC,CASSTTGTSSEQYF
TRBJ1-4,-,-,TRBV7-2,TGTGCCAGCAGCCCGGGGGGCTCGGGTGAAAAACTGTTTTTT,CASSPGGSGEKLFF
TRBJ1-2,TRBD1,-,TRBV5-1,TGCGCCAGCAGCACGGGACAGAACAACTATGGCTACACCTTC,CASSTGQNNYGYTF
TRBJ1-3,-,-,TRBV3-1/TRBV3-2,TGTGCCAGCAGCCAATCGGACCTCTTGGGAAACACCATATATTTT,CASSQSDLLGNTIYF
TRBJ2-5,-,-,TRBV28,TGTGCCAGCAGGGACCCCTCGGTTACCCAGTACTTC,CASRDPSVTQYF
TRBJ1-4,TRBD1,-,TRBV18,TGTGCCAGCTCAGGGACAGAGCTTGGGAAACTGTTTTTT,CASSGTELGKLFF
TRBJ2-5,-,-,TRBV28,TGTGCCACCCGGACAGTCGAAGAGACCCAGTACTTC,CATRTVEETQYF
TRBJ1-5,-,-,TRBV19,TGTGCCAGTAGTAGCGGGGTCGTCAACAATCAGCCCCAGCATTTT,CASSSGVVNNQPQHF
TRBJ1-1,TRBD1,-,TRBV5-1,TGCGCCAGCAGCTTAGAGGGGGCAGTCACTGAAGCTTTCTTT,CASSLEGAVTEAFF
TRBJ1-6,TRBD1,-,TRBV6-2/TRBV6-3,TGTGCCAGCAGTCTCTCAACAGGGGGATCATCCTATAATTCACCCCTCCACTTT,CASSLSTGGSSYNSPLHF